Below are 28 T cell receptor beta chains sequenced from a single sample in a study of blood T cell repertoires in COVID-19. The protocol was immunoSEQ multiplex PCR, while the TCRdb copy is restricted to in-frame clones and leaves out a portion. Here the sample spans 65,000 to 95,000 clones, approximately 80% being singletons. Sequencing was done on a sample of peripheral blood. Receptors were obtained from an older man with active or convalescent COVID-19.

This sequence joins TRBV18 and TRBJ2-5; 10 nucleotides agree with TRBD2. The CDR3 covers 17 residues. V lost 3 bases, J lost 5 bases, and 12 bases stayed unmatched. Germline assignment: CDR1 KGHSH and CDR2 LQKENI. CDR3: CASSPSLGLATGETQYF. Here the CDR3 DNA reads TGTGCCAGCTCACCCAGTCTGGGACTAGCGACCGGGGAGACCCAGTACTTC. Full variable domain (missing parts from reference TRBV18 and TRBJ2-5): NAGVMQNPRHLVRRRGQEARLRCSPMKGHSHVYWYRQLPEEGLKFMVYLQKENIIDESGMPKERFSAEFPKEGPSILRIQQVVRGDSAAYFCASSPSLGLATGETQYFGPGTRLLVL.

The chain couples TRBV2 to TRBJ2-1; 13 bases fit TRBD2. The CDR3 is 15 amino acids. From germline, CDR1 is SNHLY and CDR2 FYNNEI. V lost 5 bases and J lost 8; bases outside the gene matches: 6. Written as DNA, the CDR3 is TGTGCCAGCAGTCTACTAGCGGGAGGGTTGGATGAGCAGTTCTTC. Translation gives CASSLLAGGLDEQFF. The whole variable domain, remainder taken from reference TRBV2 and TRBJ2-1, is EPEVTQTPSHQVTQMGQEVILRCVPISNHLYFYWYRQILGQKVEFLVSFYNNEISEKSEIFDDQFSVERPDGSNFTLKIRSTKLEDSAMYFCASSLLAGGLDEQFFGPGTRLTVL.

This chain connects TRBV2 to TRBJ1-1, with TRBD1 matching over 7 bases. Germline V gene sequence: CDR1 SNHLY, CDR2 FYNNEI. V lost 5 bases, J lost 3 bases, and 9 bases stayed unmatched. The CDR3 is made up of 15 amino acids. CDR3 DNA: TGTGCCAGCAGTTACCGGGACAGATCATACACTGAAGCTTTCTTT. As protein: CASSYRDRSYTEAFF. Using reference TRBV2 and TRBJ1-1 for the parts outside the CDR3, the full variable domain is EPEVTQTPSHQVTQMGQEVILRCVPISNHLYFYWYRQILGQKVEFLVSFYNNEISEKSEIFDDQFSVERPDGSNFTLKIRSTKLEDSAMYFCASSYRDRSYTEAFFGQGTRLTVV.

This sequence joins TRBV5-1 and TRBJ1-5; the D is unclear. CDR1 is SGHRS and CDR2 is YFSETQ in the germline V gene. V lost 1 base and J lost 2, with 4 bases in between. The CDR3 has 13 amino acids. The CDR3 DNA sequence: TGCGCCAGCAGCTTGACAGGCAATCAGCCCCAGCATTTT. Residues: CASSLTGNQPQHF.

The gene calls are TRBV28 and TRBJ1-2, with 9 bases aligning to TRBD1. V trimming: 3 bases; J trimming: 5 bases; junction bases outside the gene matches: 4. This CDR3 spans 14 amino acids. Germline loops: CDR1 MDHEN, CDR2 SYDVKM. CDR3 nucleotides: TGTGCCAGCAGTTTCTCGGGACAGGGATATGGCTACACCTTC. Translating it yields CASSFSGQGYGYTF.

The chain uses TRBV24-1 and TRBJ2-5; D remains unclear. The CDR3 is made up of 13 amino acids. V lost 3 bases to trimming and J lost 3 bases, with 7 bases between them. Germline-derived CDR1 and CDR2 are KGHDR and SFDVKD. CDR3 DNA: TGTGCCACCAGTGATGGCTCAAAAGAGACCCAGTACTTC. Its protein is CATSDGSKETQYF.

V is TRBV28 and J is TRBJ1-1; TRBD1 matches at 8 bases. There are 15 residues in the CDR3. J lost 4 bases, V lost 6 bases, and 10 bases had no gene match. CDR1 and CDR2 (germline): MDHEN, SYDVKM. The CDR3 protein is CASREPVRGPTEAFF. CDR3 nucleotides: TGTGCCAGCAGAGAACCCGTCAGGGGGCCCACTGAAGCTTTCTTT.

This rearrangement joins TRBV5-1 to TRBJ1-5, with no clear D. Germline values: CDR1 SGHRS, CDR2 YFSETQ. Trimming stripped 0 bases from V and 5 bases from J, with 6 bases between. The CDR3 extends over 13 amino acids. This CDR3 reads CASSLAGDQPQHF. The DNA for the CDR3 is TGCGCCAGCAGCTTGGCCGGGGATCAGCCCCAGCATTTT. Drawing the rest from reference TRBV5-1 and TRBJ1-5, the complete variable domain is KAGVTQTPRYLIKTRGQQVTLSCSPISGHRSVSWYQQTPGQGLQFLFEYFSETQRNKGNFPGRFSGRQFSNSRSEMNVSTLELGDSALYLCASSLAGDQPQHFGDGTRLSIL.

V gene TRBV2 combines with J gene TRBJ2-1; D uncertain. The CDR3 is 13 residues long. From germline, CDR1 is SNHLY and CDR2 FYNNEI. V was pared by 7 bases and J by 9 bases, with 16 bases between. Here the CDR3 DNA reads TGTGCCAGCACCTTTTACGCGGTGGGTGAGCAGTTCTTC. Protein sequence: CASTFYAVGEQFF.

This rearrangement joins TRBV7-2 to TRBJ2-1; TRBD2 might be the D (5 bases). The V end was cut by 4 bases, the J end by 0 bases, with 10 bases between. The CDR3 is made up of 15 amino acids. Germline CDR1 SGHTA, CDR2 FQGNSA. CDR3 bases: TGTGCCAGCAGCTCCCCCCGGGGCTCCTACAATGAGCAGTTCTTC. It encodes CASSSPRGSYNEQFF.

V and J are TRBV12-5 and TRBJ2-2; 10 nucleotides align to TRBD1. Germline trimming cut 7 bases from V and 7 bases from J; bases unmatched to any gene: 9. Germline CDR1 is LGHNT and CDR2 is FRNRAP. The CDR3 loop spans 15 amino acids. CDR3 DNA sequence: TGTGCTAGTGACTTGGACAGGGGGTGGGGCGGGGAGCTGTTTTTT. The encoded protein is CASDLDRGWGGELFF.

The table lists this clone with a few counts. The chain joins TRBV7-8 to TRBJ1-2, with a possible D match to TRBD1 (5 bases). Looked up from germline, CDR1 is SGHVS and CDR2 is FQNEAQ. The CDR3 totals 16 residues. V dropped 0 bases and J dropped 2 bases, with 13 bases sitting between them. CDR3 in amino acids: CASSLAMAGPNYGYTF. The CDR3 region has the DNA TGTGCCAGCAGCTTAGCGATGGCAGGGCCCAACTATGGCTACACCTTC. Using reference TRBV7-8 and TRBJ1-2 for the parts outside the CDR3, the full variable domain is GAGVSQSPRYKVAKRGQDVALRCDPISGHVSLFWYQQALGQGPEFLTYFQNEAQLDKSGLPSDRFFAERPEGSVSTLKIQRTQQEDSAVYLCASSLAMAGPNYGYTFGSGTRLTVV.

The rearrangement links TRBV7-9 to TRBJ1-4, with 9 bases lining up with TRBD1. The germline V gene has CDR1 SEHNR and CDR2 FQNEAQ (reference sequence). J gave up 1 base and V 5 bases, and 2 bases lay outside the gene matches. The CDR3 is 15 amino acids. CDR3 amino acids: CASSGQGRTNEKLFF. As DNA, the CDR3 is TGTGCCAGCAGCGGACAGGGGAGAACTAATGAAAAACTGTTTTTT.

The chain couples TRBV4-1 to TRBJ1-1, with 8 positions matching TRBD1. The CDR3 sequence is 18 residues long. Losses at the gene ends were 0 bases for V and 5 bases for J; bases not matched to a gene: 14. Per germline, CDR1 MGHRA and CDR2 YSYEKL. Written as DNA, the CDR3 is TGCGCCAGCAGCCAAGATCTGTCCGGGACAGGAAGGTATACTGAAGCTTTCTTT. It encodes CASSQDLSGTGRYTEAFF.

Only a few counts were recorded for this clone. The rearrangement joins TRBV28 to TRBJ1-6; 8 nucleotides line up with TRBD1. Losses at the gene ends were 5 bases for V and 8 bases for J; bases not matched to a gene: 8. Germline values: CDR1 MDHEN, CDR2 SYDVKM. This CDR3 contains 15 residues. CDR3 loop: CASSASGTGHSPLHF. In DNA, the CDR3 is TGTGCCAGCAGTGCCTCCGGGACAGGACATTCACCCCTCCACTTT.

This chain joins TRBV19 and TRBJ1-2; unclear D gene. This CDR3 region has 12 residues. The germline V and J ends were trimmed by 3 bases and 2 bases, with 4 bases remaining between them. The germline gives CDR1 LNHDA, CDR2 SQIVND (reference sequence). CDR3 sequence: CASSMRNYGYTF. The CDR3, as DNA: TGTGCCAGTAGTATGAGAAACTATGGCTACACCTTC.

This rearrangement joins TRBV30 to TRBJ2-2, with 12 bases that match TRBD1. The germline V gene encodes CDR1 GTSNPN and CDR2 SVGIG (reference sequence). The CDR3 runs 19 residues. J was trimmed by 0 bases and V by 5 bases; bases with no gene match: 13. The CDR3 region has the DNA TGTGCCTGGGTCTGGGACAGGGGGCTACCCCACGCGAACACCGGGGAGCTGTTTTTT. Its protein product is CAWVWDRGLPHANTGELFF.

This chain uses TRBV6-5 with TRBJ1-5, with TRBD1 as a possible D gene (5 bases). The CDR3 consists of 14 residues. Looked up from germline, CDR1 is MNHEY and CDR2 is SVGAGI. V was pared by 6 bases and J by 2 bases, with 11 bases between. The CDR3 protein is CASRNQGGNQPQHF. In DNA, the CDR3 is TGTGCCAGCAGGAACCAGGGTGGCAATCAGCCCCAGCATTTT.

This clone was observed a few times. The chain has TRBV11-2 and TRBJ2-1; 7 nucleotides align to TRBD1. V trimming: 5 bases; J trimming: 8 bases; junction bases outside the gene matches: 3. CDR3 length equals 12 residues. The germline CDR1 and CDR2 sequences are SGHAT and FQNNGV. In DNA form, the CDR3 reads TGTGCCAGCAGCCGACAGGGCTATGAGCAGTTCTTC. Translated: CASSRQGYEQFF.

V usage is TRBV5-6 and J usage is TRBJ2-3, with TRBD1 matching over 8 bases. Germline V gives CDR1 SGHDT, CDR2 YYEEEE. With V trimmed by 3 bases and J by 2 bases, 5 bases remained unmatched. This CDR3 is 15 amino acids long. Here the CDR3 reads CASSSRTGITDTQYF. CDR3 DNA sequence: TGTGCCAGCAGCTCCAGGACAGGGATCACAGATACGCAGTATTTT.

V and J are TRBV18 and TRBJ1-4; TRBD1 aligns across 7 bases. The CDR3 totals 14 residues. Germline V gene lookup returns CDR1 KGHSH and CDR2 LQKENI. With V trimmed by 3 bases and J by 6 bases, 4 bases remained unmatched. Written as DNA, the CDR3 is TGTGCCAGCTCACCGGGACAGATTTATGAAAAACTGTTTTTT. This encodes CASSPGQIYEKLFF.

The chain recombines TRBV14 with TRBJ2-1; 7 bases are a match to TRBD1. Trimming cost V 3 bases and J 7 bases; bases outside gene matches: 12. Per the germline V gene, CDR1 is SGHDN and CDR2 is FVKESK. The CDR3 runs to 16 residues. DNA of the CDR3: TGTGCCAGCAGCCAGACAGGGAAGGGCGTGATGAATGAGCAGTTCTTC. Translated: CASSQTGKGVMNEQFF. Filled out from reference TRBV14 and TRBJ2-1, the complete variable domain reads EAGVTQFPSHSVIEKGQTVTLRCDPISGHDNLYWYRRVMGKEIKFLLHFVKESKQDESGMPNNRFLAERTGGTYSTLKVQPAELEDSGVYFCASSQTGKGVMNEQFFGPGTRLTVL.

J is TRBJ1-6 and V is TRBV11-2; 8 bases are shared with TRBD1. The CDR3 length is 18 residues. Germline CDR1 is SGHAT and CDR2 is FQNNGV. Trimming at V came to 6 bases and at J to 0 bases, leaving 10 bases not matched to a gene. CDR3 residues: CASSLDRATSSYNSPLHF. The CDR3 DNA reads as TGTGCCAGCAGTTTGGACAGGGCCACGAGCTCCTATAATTCACCCCTCCACTTT.

The J gene is TRBJ2-1, the V gene TRBV5-1; perhaps TRBD1 as D (6 bases). This CDR3 region has 17 residues. Trimming pared 1 base from V and 4 bases from J, leaving 18 bases between. Germline assignment: CDR1 SGHRS and CDR2 YFSETQ. The CDR3, as DNA: TGCGCCAGCAGCTTGACACAGGGATTACTTACATACAATGAGCAGTTCTTC. The encoded protein is CASSLTQGLLTYNEQFF.

The V call is TRBV15, the J call TRBJ1-2; a possible D gene is TRBD1 (5 bases). V was trimmed by 0 bases and J by 4 bases, leaving 18 bases between them. The germline V gene encodes CDR1 LNHNV and CDR2 YYDKDF (reference sequence). The CDR3 runs to 17 residues. The CDR3 spells CATSREGSGAGVYGYTF. The CDR3 DNA is TGTGCCACCAGCAGAGAAGGGTCTGGGGCGGGAGTCTATGGCTACACCTTC. Full variable domain (rest looked up from reference TRBV15 and TRBJ1-2): DAMVIQNPRYQVTQFGKPVTLSCSQTLNHNVMYWYQQKSSQAPKLLFHYYDKDFNNEADTPDNFQSRRPNTSFCFLDIRSPGLGDTAMYLCATSREGSGAGVYGYTFGSGTRLTVV.

The chain is built from TRBV4-2 and TRBJ1-5, with TRBD1 as a possible D gene (5 bases). From germline, CDR1 is LGHNA and CDR2 YNFKEQ. The CDR3 is 18 amino acids. The V gene lost 4 bases and the J gene lost 4 bases, with 23 bases spanning the gap. The CDR3 here is CASSRMLLGGEANQPQHF. The CDR3, as DNA: TGTGCCAGCAGCCGGATGCTTCTGGGGGGGGAGGCTAATCAGCCCCAGCATTTT.

V and J are TRBV15 and TRBJ1-1; 9 nucleotides line up with TRBD1. CDR3 size: 17 residues. The trim removed 3 bases at V and 0 bases at J, leaving 8 bases unmatched. CDR1 and CDR2 from the germline V gene are LNHNV and YYDKDF (reference sequence). The CDR3 loop reads CATSSNTGGLVNTEAFF. CDR3 DNA: TGTGCCACCAGCAGCAACACAGGGGGCTTGGTGAACACTGAAGCTTTCTTT.

This chain joins TRBV6-5 and TRBJ1-1; unclear D gene. The CDR3 length is 13 residues. Looked up from germline, CDR1 is MNHEY and CDR2 is SVGAGI. V was cut by 7 bases and J by 3 bases, with 12 bases left in between. CDR3 amino acids: CASTLPGYTEAFF. CDR3 bases: TGTGCCAGCACCCTGCCGGGTTACACTGAAGCTTTCTTT.